What follows are 6 T cell receptor beta chains derived from one specimen sequenced in a study of technical replicates of blood from a handful of donors. Sequencing used immunoSEQ multiplex PCR; TCRdb keeps in-frame clones, though not all of them. This sample has about 49,000 clones, with roughly 90% found just once. Sample: PBMCs. The receptors were gathered from a human donor in good health. Some clones in this sample may be carry-over from other donors' samples.

This chain connects TRBV29-1 to TRBJ1-2, with D hard to call. The CDR3 runs to 14 residues. With 7 bases removed from V and 6 bases from J, the gap between germline ends came to 21 bases. Germline V gene lookup returns CDR1 SQVTM and CDR2 ANQGSEA. CDR3 bases: TGCAGCGCAATAATAGGCGGCATCAGTGATGGCTACACCTTC. It codes for CSAIIGGISDGYTF.

The V and J genes are TRBV6-5 and TRBJ2-7, with D perhaps TRBD1 (6 bases). The V gene lost 6 bases and the J gene lost 3 bases, with 18 bases spanning the gap. CDR3 length: 15 residues. Germline V gives CDR1 MNHEY, CDR2 SVGAGI. The CDR3 sequence is CASSITTGNSYEQYF. The CDR3 DNA reads TGTGCCAGCAGCATCACGACAGGAAATAGCTACGAGCAGTACTTC.

V is TRBV7-6 and J is TRBJ2-7; D not resolved. Trimming shortened V by 1 base and J by 0 bases, and 7 bases separated the two germline ends. Germline loops: CDR1 SGHVS, CDR2 FNYEAQ. This CDR3 has 14 residues. CDR3 region: CASSLGLDSYEQYF. CDR3 DNA: TGTGCCAGCAGCTTAGGTTTAGACTCCTACGAGCAGTACTTC.

The chain employs TRBV7-2 and TRBJ2-3; D unclear. V was pared by 5 bases and J by 0 bases, with 12 bases between. Germline CDR1 reads SGHTA; CDR2 reads FQGNSA. This CDR3 comprises 15 residues. The CDR3 reads CASSNTDWSTDTQYF. CDR3 sequence (DNA): TGTGCCAGCAGCAATACTGATTGGAGCACAGATACGCAGTATTTT.

V usage is TRBV4-1 and J usage is TRBJ1-1; tentatively, D is TRBD1 (5 bases). Trimming pared 0 bases from V and 0 bases from J, leaving 14 bases between. This CDR3 comprises 17 residues. Germline values: CDR1 MGHRA, CDR2 YSYEKL. The DNA of the CDR3 is TGCGCCAGCAGCCAAGATCTCCCAGGGCCAATGAACACTGAAGCTTTCTTT. This translates into CASSQDLPGPMNTEAFF.

The chain employs TRBV5-1 and TRBJ2-7; TRBD2 might be the D (6 bases). The V and J ends lost 0 bases and 0 bases respectively, with 7 bases between them. Germline CDR1 SGHRS, CDR2 YFSETQ. CDR3 length equals 14 residues. The CDR3 region is CASSLGGVSYEQYF. The CDR3 DNA follows: TGCGCCAGCAGCTTGGGGGGGGTCTCCTACGAGCAGTACTTC.